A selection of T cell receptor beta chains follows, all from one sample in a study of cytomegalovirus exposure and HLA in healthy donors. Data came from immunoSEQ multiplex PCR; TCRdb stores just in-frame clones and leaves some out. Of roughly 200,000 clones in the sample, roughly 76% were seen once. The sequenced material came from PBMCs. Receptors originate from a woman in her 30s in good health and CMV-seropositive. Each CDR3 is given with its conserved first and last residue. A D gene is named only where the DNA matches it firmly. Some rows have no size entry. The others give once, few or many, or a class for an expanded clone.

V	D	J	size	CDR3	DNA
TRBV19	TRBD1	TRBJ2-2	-	CASRWTGDTGELFF	TGTGCCAGTAGGTGGACAGGGGACACCGGGGAGCTGTTTTTT
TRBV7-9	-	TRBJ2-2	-	CASSLGRYVNTGELFF	TGTGCCAGCAGCTTGGGCCGGTACGTGAACACCGGGGAGCTGTTTTTT
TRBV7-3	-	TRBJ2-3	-	CASSLPGTTDTQYF	TGTGCCAGCAGCTTACCAGGGACAACAGATACGCAGTATTTT
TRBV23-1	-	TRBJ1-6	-	CASLRTGTSPLHF	TGCGCCAGCCTTAGAACAGGGACTTCACCCCTCCACTTT
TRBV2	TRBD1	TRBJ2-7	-	CASSEQGVYEQYF	TGTGCCAGCAGTGAACAGGGGGTATACGAGCAGTACTTC
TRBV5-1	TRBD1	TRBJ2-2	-	CASSLGTGPGELFF	TGCGCCAGCAGCTTGGGGACAGGGCCCGGGGAGCTGTTTTTT
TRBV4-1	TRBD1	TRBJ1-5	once	CASSQDETGVYSNQPQHF	TGCGCCAGCAGCCAAGATGAGACAGGGGTATATAGCAATCAGCCCCAGCATTTT
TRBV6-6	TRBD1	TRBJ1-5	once	CASSGQGFNQPQHF	TGTGCCAGCAGTGGACAGGGATTCAATCAGCCCCAGCATTTT
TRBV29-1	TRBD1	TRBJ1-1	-	CSVIRGPNTEAFF	TGCAGCGTGATCAGGGGGCCGAACACTGAAGCTTTCTTT
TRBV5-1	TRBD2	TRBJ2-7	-	CASSLSGDGGRGEQYF	TGCGCCAGCAGCTTGAGCGGGGACGGAGGTCGTGGAGAGCAGTACTTC
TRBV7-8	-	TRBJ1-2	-	CASSLQGGIRGYGYTF	TGTGCCAGCAGCTTACAAGGAGGAATCCGTGGCTATGGCTACACCTTC
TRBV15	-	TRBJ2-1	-	CATRPVSGQGGWNEQFF	TGTGCCACCAGGCCTGTCTCCGGGCAGGGGGGTTGGAATGAGCAGTTCTTC
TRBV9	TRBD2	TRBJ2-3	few	CASTPRISGGGTDTQYF	TGTGCCAGCACCCCAAGGATTAGCGGGGGGGGCACAGATACGCAGTATTTT
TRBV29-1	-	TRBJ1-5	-	CSVHGQTDQPQHF	TGCAGCGTCCACGGGCAGACAGATCAGCCCCAGCATTTT
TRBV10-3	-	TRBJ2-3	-	CAISVDSGTDTQYF	TGTGCCATCAGTGTGGATAGCGGCACAGATACGCAGTATTTT
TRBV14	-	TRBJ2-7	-	CASSMFRMTYEQYF	TGTGCCAGCAGCATGTTCAGGATGACCTACGAGCAGTACTTC
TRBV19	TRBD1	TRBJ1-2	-	CASSIAQGDYGYTF	TGTGCCAGTAGTATAGCACAGGGGGACTATGGCTACACCTTC
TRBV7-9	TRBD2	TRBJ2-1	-	CASSLPGLAGGPNEQFF	TGTGCCAGCAGCCTACCGGGACTAGCGGGAGGGCCCAATGAGCAGTTCTTC
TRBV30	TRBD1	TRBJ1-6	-	CACSTGAPNSPLHF	TGTGCCTGCTCGACAGGGGCCCCTAATTCACCCCTCCACTTT
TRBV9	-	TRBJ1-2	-	CASSALGGGYGYTF	TGTGCCAGCAGCGCCCTTGGGGGGGGCTATGGCTACACCTTC
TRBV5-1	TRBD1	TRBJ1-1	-	CASSPRQGPMNTEAFF	TGCGCCAGCAGCCCGAGACAGGGGCCGATGAACACTGAAGCTTTCTTT
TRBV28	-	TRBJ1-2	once	CASSLSDYGYTF	TGTGCCAGCAGTTTGTCCGACTATGGCTACACCTTC
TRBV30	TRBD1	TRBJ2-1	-	CAWIGGGLGVSYNEQFF	TGTGCCTGGATAGGGGGCGGGCTAGGGGTCTCCTACAATGAGCAGTTCTTC
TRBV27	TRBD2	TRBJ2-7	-	CASSSSGGSSYEQYF	TGTGCCAGCAGTTCGTCCGGGGGGAGCTCCTACGAGCAGTACTTC
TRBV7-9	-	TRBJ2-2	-	CSSSHTSGELFF	TGTTCCAGCAGCCACACATCGGGGGAGCTGTTTTTT
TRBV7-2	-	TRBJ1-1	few	CASSFSRGFEAFF	TGTGCCAGCAGCTTTTCTCGAGGGTTCGAAGCTTTCTTT
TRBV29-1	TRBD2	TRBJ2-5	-	CSAGSGTAETQYF	TGCAGCGCTGGTAGCGGGACGGCAGAGACCCAGTACTTC
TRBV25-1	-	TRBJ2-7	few	CASSEPVGDAYEQYF	TGTGCCAGCAGTGAACCGGTCGGGGATGCCTACGAGCAGTACTTC
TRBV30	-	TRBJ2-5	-	CAWHSYETQYF	TGTGCCTGGCACAGTTACGAGACCCAGTACTTC
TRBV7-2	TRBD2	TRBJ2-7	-	CASSLLAGGRGEQYF	TGTGCCAGCAGCCTCCTAGCGGGAGGGCGAGGGGAGCAGTACTTC
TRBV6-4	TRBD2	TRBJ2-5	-	CASSESSGSSQYF	TGTGCCAGCAGTGAAAGTAGCGGGAGTTCCCAGTACTTC
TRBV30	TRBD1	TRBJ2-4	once	CAWSHGTGGLLAKNIQYF	TGTGCCTGGAGTCACGGGACAGGGGGCCTTCTAGCCAAAAACATTCAGTACTTC
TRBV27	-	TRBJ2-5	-	CASSPQYF	TGTGCCAGCAGTCCACAGTACTTC
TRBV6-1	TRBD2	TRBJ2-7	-	CASLMGLAGYEQYF	TGTGCCAGCCTAATGGGACTAGCGGGCTACGAGCAGTACTTC
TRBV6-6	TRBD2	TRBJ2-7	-	CASRYSGSSYEQYF	TGTGCCAGCAGATATAGCGGGAGCTCCTACGAGCAGTACTTC
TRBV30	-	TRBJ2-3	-	CASKGATDTQYF	TGTGCCTCCAAAGGGGCAACAGATACGCAGTATTTT
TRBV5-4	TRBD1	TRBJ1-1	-	CASSLAVGGVTEAFF	TGTGCCAGCAGCTTGGCTGTAGGGGGCGTTACTGAAGCTTTCTTT
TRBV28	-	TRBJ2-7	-	CASSTTQGFRYEQYF	TGTGCCAGCAGTACCACCCAGGGGTTTAGGTACGAGCAGTACTTC
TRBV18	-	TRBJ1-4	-	CASSQLPGEKLFF	TGTGCCAGCTCACAGTTACCAGGAGAAAAACTGTTTTTT
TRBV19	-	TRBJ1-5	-	CASSILHGGNQPQHF	TGTGCCAGTAGTATCCTTCACGGGGGTAATCAGCCCCAGCATTTT
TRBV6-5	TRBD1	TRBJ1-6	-	CASSYSWTGNSPLHF	TGTGCCAGCAGTTACTCTTGGACAGGGAACTCACCCCTCCACTTT
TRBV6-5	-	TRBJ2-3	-	CASSYFSYTDTQYF	TGTGCCAGCAGTTACTTTTCTTACACAGATACGCAGTATTTT
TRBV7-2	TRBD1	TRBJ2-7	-	CASSSADRGLPPGYEQYF	TGTGCCAGCAGCTCCGCGGACAGGGGGCTCCCCCCCGGCTACGAGCAGTACTTC
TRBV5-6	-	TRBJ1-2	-	CASSLAPRGQKYGYTF	TGTGCCAGCAGCTTGGCCCCCCGGGGTCAGAAGTATGGCTACACCTTC
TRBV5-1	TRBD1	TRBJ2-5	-	CASSTNRGETQYF	TGCGCCAGCAGCACAAACAGGGGTGAGACCCAGTACTTC
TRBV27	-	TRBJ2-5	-	CASIPVRQTQETQYF	TGTGCCAGCATCCCGGTCAGGCAGACCCAAGAGACCCAGTACTTC
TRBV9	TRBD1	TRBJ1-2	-	CASSASPGGRGGYTF	TGTGCCAGCAGCGCTTCCCCAGGGGGTAGGGGTGGCTACACCTTC
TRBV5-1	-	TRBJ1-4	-	CASSTGTMSEKLFF	TGCGCCAGCAGCACCGGGACTATGAGTGAAAAACTGTTTTTT
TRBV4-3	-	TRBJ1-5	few	CASSDSYSNQPQHF	TGCGCCAGCAGTGACTCGTATAGCAATCAGCCCCAGCATTTT
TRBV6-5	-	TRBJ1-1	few	CASSYSRGRNTEAFF	TGTGCCAGCAGTTACTCAAGGGGGAGGAACACTGAAGCTTTCTTT
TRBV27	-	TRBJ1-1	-	CASSLHNAGRSTEAFF	TGTGCCAGCAGTTTACATAATGCCGGGAGGAGTACTGAAGCTTTCTTT
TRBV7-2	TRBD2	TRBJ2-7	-	CASSLRRLAGSVGRYEQYF	TGTGCCAGCAGCTTACGAAGGCTAGCGGGATCAGTCGGTCGGTACGAGCAGTACTTC
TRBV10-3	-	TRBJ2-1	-	CAIRGGDYNEQFF	TGTGCCATCAGAGGCGGGGACTACAATGAGCAGTTCTTC
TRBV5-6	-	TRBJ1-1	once	CASSLGALNTEAFF	TGTGCCAGCAGCTTGGGGGCGCTGAACACTGAAGCTTTCTTT
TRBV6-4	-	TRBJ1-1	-	CASSEFRGTEAFF	TGTGCCAGCAGTGAGTTCCGGGGCACTGAAGCTTTCTTT
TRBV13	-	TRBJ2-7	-	CASSLTGSIYEQYF	TGTGCCAGCAGTCTAACGGGGAGTATCTACGAGCAGTACTTC
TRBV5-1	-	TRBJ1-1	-	CASSLGVTAYTEAFF	TGCGCCAGCAGCTTGGGTGTGACAGCCTACACTGAAGCTTTCTTT
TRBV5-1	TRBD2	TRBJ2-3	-	CASSPQLAGPTDTQYF	TGCGCCAGCAGCCCCCAACTAGCGGGACCCACAGATACGCAGTATTTT
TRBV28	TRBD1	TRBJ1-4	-	CASSFIGGAGDRGERGEKLFF	TGTGCCAGCAGTTTTATTGGGGGCGCCGGAGACAGGGGGGAGAGGGGTGAAAAACTGTTTTTT